Shown below are 5 T cell receptor beta chains from a single sample sequenced in a study of cytomegalovirus exposure and HLA in healthy donors. The study ran its PCR with 60 Vbeta and 13 Jbeta primers. The assay was immunoSEQ multiplex PCR, and TCRdb's table has in-frame clones only and misses some. This table has 55,000 to 85,000 clones, 55% to 70% appearing once. The sample comprised PBMCs. Receptors were obtained from a woman aged 45-65 years in good health and CMV-seronegative.

The chain joins TRBV7-2 to TRBJ2-7; D is undetermined. The CDR3 extends over 15 amino acids. The V and J ends lost 5 bases and 2 bases respectively, with 16 bases between them. Germline V lookup: CDR1 SGHTA, CDR2 FQGNSA. DNA for the CDR3: TGTGCCAGCAGCCTGGCTGTTGCCTCGACCTACGAGCAGTACTTC. As protein: CASSLAVASTYEQYF.

As for this clone: The germline gene is not matched at one end of the junction; a read error may be the cause. The rearrangement uses TRBV7-9 and TRBJ1-3; no reliable D call. CDR1 and CDR2 from the germline V gene are SEHNR and FQNEAQ (reference sequence). This CDR3 is built from 13 residues. CDR3 DNA sequence: TGTTCCAGCTATCCGAGGGATAAGGACACCATATATTTT. This encodes CSSYPRDKDTIYF.

The V and J genes are TRBV6-4 and TRBJ1-2; D is perhaps TRBD1 (6 bases). The CDR3 sequence is 15 residues long. Trimming took 2 bases from V and 4 from J, leaving 14 bases between them. Per the germline V gene, CDR1 is MRHNA and CDR2 is SNTAGT. CDR3 protein: CASSDQAGASYGYTF. Written as DNA, the CDR3 is TGTGCCAGCAGTGACCAGGCAGGGGCGAGCTATGGCTACACCTTC.

This clone was seen a few times. This chain uses TRBV28 with TRBJ1-3; D gene uncertain. In germline, CDR1 is MDHEN, CDR2 SYDVKM. The CDR3 length is 16 residues. V was trimmed by 8 bases and J by 1 base, leaving 18 bases between them. The CDR3 region is CASQLQRARSGNTIYF. As DNA, the CDR3 is TGTGCCAGCCAACTCCAGAGGGCGCGATCTGGAAACACCATATATTTT. Variable domain in full (rest from reference TRBV28 and TRBJ1-3): DVKVTQSSRYLVKRTGEKVFLECVQDMDHENMFWYRQDPGLGLRLIYFSYDVKMKEKGDIPEGYSVSREKKERFSLILESASTNQTSMYLCASQLQRARSGNTIYFGEGSWLTVV.

The V call is TRBV10-1, the J call TRBJ2-7; TRBD1 might be the D (6 bases). The CDR3 contains 12 residues. V was trimmed by 2 bases and J by 9 bases, leaving 11 bases between them. CDR1 is WNHNN and CDR2 is SYGVQD in the germline V gene (reference sequence). The CDR3 DNA is TGCGCCAGCAGTGAGGGACAGCTGGGGCAGTACTTC. It specifies CASSEGQLGQYF.